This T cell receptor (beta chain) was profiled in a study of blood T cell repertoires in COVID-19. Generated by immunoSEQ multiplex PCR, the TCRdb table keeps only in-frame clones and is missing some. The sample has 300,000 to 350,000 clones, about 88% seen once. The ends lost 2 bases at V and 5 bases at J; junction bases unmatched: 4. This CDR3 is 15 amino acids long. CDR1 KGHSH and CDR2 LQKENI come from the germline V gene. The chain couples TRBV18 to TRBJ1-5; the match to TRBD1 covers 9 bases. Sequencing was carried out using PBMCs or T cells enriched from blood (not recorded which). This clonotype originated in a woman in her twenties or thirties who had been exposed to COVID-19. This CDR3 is CASSPWTGVDQPQHF. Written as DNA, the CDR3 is TGTGCCAGCTCACCATGGACAGGGGTGGATCAGCCCCAGCATTTT.